This T cell receptor beta chain was recorded in a study of T cell responses to AZD1222 COVID-19 vaccine. Data came from immunoSEQ multiplex PCR; TCRdb stores just in-frame clones and leaves some out. The repertoire holds around 200,000 clones, with roughly 94% as singletons. Of note for this clone: Its target is unknown.

The germline V and J ends were trimmed by 4 bases and 5 bases, with 12 bases remaining between them. The CDR3 spans 13 residues. Germline lookup yields CDR1 SGDLS and CDR2 YYNGEE. Study-wide results and caveats: Vaccine-associated CD4 TCRs ranged over spike, dominating at 160-218 and 743-854.

The rearrangement uses TRBV9 and TRBJ1-1; D may be TRBD1 (6 bases). Sequenced material: peripheral blood, taken 28 days after the second AZD1222 dose. The sequence came from an adult who received the AZD1222 COVID-19 vaccine. CDR3 residues: CASSREGETEAFF. The CDR3 bases are TGTGCCAGCAGCCGAGAGGGGGAGACTGAAGCTTTCTTT.